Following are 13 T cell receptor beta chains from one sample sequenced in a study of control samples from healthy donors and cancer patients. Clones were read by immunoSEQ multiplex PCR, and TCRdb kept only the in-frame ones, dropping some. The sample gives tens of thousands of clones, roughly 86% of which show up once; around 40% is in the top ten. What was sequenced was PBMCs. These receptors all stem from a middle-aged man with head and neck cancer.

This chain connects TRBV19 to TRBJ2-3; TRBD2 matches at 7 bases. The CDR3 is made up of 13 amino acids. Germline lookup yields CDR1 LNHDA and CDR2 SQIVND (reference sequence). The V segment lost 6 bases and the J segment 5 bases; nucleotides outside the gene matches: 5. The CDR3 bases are TGTGCCAGTAGGACCATAGCGGGAGATACGCAGTATTTT. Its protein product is CASRTIAGDTQYF.

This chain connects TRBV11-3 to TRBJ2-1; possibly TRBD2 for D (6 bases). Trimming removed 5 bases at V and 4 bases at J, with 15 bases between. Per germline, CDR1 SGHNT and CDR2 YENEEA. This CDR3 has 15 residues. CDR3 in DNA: TGTGCCAGCAGCCCAAACCGGGGGAGGTACAATGAGCAGTTCTTC. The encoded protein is CASSPNRGRYNEQFF.

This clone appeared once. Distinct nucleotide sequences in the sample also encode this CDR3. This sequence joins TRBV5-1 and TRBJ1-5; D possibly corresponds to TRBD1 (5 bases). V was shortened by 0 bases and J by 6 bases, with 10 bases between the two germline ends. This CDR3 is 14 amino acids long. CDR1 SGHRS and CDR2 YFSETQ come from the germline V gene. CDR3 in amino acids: CASSLGGFGQPQHF. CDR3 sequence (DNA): TGCGCCAGCAGCTTGGGGGGGTTTGGTCAGCCCCAGCATTTT.

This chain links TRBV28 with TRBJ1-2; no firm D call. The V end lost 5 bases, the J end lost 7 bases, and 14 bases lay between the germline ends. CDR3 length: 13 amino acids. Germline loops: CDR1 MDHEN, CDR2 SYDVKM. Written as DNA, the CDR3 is TGTGCCAGCAGTCTTAGGAGGGAAGGTGGCTACACCTTC. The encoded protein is CASSLRREGGYTF.

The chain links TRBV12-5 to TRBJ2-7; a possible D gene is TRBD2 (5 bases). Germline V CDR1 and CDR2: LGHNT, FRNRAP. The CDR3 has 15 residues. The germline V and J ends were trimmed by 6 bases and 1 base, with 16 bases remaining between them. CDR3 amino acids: CASGPSGSFSYEQYF. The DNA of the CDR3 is TGTGCTAGTGGCCCCTCGGGGTCCTTTTCCTACGAGCAGTACTTC.

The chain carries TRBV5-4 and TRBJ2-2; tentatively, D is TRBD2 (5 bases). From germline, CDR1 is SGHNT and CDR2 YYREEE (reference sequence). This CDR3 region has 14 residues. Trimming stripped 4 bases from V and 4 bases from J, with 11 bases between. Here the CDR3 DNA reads TGTGCCAGCAGCCCAGGACTTGGCACCGGGGAGCTGTTTTTT. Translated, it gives CASSPGLGTGELFF.

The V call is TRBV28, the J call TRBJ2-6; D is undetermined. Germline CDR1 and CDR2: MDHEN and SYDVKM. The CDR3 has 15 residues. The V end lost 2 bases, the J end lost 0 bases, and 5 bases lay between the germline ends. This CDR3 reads CASSLTLSGANVLTF. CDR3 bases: TGTGCCAGCAGTTTAACGCTCTCTGGGGCCAACGTCCTGACTTTC.

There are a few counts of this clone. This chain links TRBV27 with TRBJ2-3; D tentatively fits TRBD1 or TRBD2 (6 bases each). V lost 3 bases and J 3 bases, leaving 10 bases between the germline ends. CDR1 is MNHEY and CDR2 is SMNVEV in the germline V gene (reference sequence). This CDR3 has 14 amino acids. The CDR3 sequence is CASSFRGLTDTQYF. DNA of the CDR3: TGTGCCAGCAGTTTCCGGGGGCTAACAGATACGCAGTATTTT.

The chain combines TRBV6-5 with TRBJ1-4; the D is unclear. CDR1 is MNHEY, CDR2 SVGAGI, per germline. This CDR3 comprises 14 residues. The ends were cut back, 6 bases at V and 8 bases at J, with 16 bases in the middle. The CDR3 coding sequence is TGTGCCAGCAGGGATACAGCGCTGGGGGAAAAACTGTTTTTT. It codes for CASRDTALGEKLFF.

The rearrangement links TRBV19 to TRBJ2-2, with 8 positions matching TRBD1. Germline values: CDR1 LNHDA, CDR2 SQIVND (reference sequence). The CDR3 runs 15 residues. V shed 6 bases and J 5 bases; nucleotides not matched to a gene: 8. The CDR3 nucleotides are TGTGCCAGTAGCACGACAGGGGTCGGAACCGGGGAGCTGTTTTTT. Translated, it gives CASSTTGVGTGELFF.

The CDR3 spells CASSRRGLALLDIQYF. The CDR3 DNA sequence: TGTGCCAGCAGCAGACGGGGCCTGGCCCTATTGGACATTCAGTACTTC. The chain combines TRBV5-6 with TRBJ2-4; D assignment may be TRBD1 or TRBD2 (5 bases each). V dropped 4 bases and J dropped 8 bases, with 22 bases sitting between them. Germline CDR1 and CDR2: SGHDT and YYEEEE. The CDR3 covers 16 residues.

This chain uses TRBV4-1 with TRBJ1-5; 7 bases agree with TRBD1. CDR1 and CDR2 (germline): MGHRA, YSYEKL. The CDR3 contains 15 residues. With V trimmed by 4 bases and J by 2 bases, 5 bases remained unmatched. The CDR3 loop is CASSPGGGRNQPQHF. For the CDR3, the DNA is TGCGCCAGCAGCCCGGGAGGGGGCCGCAATCAGCCCCAGCATTTT.

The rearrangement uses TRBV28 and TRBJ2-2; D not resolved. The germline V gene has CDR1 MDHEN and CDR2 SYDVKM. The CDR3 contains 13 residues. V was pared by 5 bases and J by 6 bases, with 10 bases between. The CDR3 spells CASSLTGPGELFF. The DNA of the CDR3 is TGTGCCAGCAGTCTCACCGGCCCCGGGGAGCTGTTTTTT.